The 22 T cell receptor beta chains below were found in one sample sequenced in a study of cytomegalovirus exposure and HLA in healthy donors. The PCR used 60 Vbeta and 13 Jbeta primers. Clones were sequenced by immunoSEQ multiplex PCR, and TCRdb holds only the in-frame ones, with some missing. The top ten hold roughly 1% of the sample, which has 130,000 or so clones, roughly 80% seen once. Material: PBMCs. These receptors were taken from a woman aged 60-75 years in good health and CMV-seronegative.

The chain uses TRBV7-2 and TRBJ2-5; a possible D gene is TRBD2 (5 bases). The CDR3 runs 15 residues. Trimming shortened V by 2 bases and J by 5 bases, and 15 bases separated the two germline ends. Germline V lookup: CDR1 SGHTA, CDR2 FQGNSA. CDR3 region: CASSLSGLAQETQYF. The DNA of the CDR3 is TGTGCCAGCAGCTTATCAGGCCTAGCCCAGGAGACCCAGTACTTC.

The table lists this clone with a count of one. In DNA, the CDR3 is TGTGCCAGCAGGTGGACAGGGGGTAAGAATGAGCAGTTCTTC. Its protein product is CASRWTGGKNEQFF. The rearrangement uses TRBV6-5 and TRBJ2-1, with 10 bases identical to TRBD1. Germline CDR1 reads MNHEY; CDR2 reads SVGAGI. V gave up 6 bases and J gave up 7 bases; unmatched junction bases: 6. This CDR3 is 14 amino acids long.

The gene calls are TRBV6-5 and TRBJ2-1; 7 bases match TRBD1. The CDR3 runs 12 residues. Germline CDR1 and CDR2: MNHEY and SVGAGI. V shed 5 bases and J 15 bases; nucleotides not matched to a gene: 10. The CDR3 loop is CASSANRGVVFF. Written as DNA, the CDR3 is TGTGCCAGCAGTGCCAACAGGGGAGTAGTGTTCTTC.

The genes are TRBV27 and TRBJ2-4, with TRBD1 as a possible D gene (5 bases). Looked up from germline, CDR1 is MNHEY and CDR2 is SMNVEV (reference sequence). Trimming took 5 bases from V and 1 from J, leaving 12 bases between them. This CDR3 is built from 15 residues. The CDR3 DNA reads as TGTGCCAGCAGTCAAGCCCAGGGTGCCAAAAACATTCAGTACTTC. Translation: CASSQAQGAKNIQYF.

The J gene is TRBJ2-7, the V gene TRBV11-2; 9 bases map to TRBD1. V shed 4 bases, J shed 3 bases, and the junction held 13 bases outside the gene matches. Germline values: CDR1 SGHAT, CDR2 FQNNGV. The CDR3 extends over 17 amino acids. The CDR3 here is CASSYLFRDRELYEQYF. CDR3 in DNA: TGTGCCAGCAGCTACCTTTTTCGGGACAGGGAGCTCTACGAGCAGTACTTC. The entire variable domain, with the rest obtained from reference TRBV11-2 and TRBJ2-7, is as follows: EAGVAQSPRYKIIEKRQSVAFWCNPISGHATLYWYQQILGQGPKLLIQFQNNGVVDDSQLPKDRFSAERLKGVDSTLKIQPAKLEDSAVYLCASSYLFRDRELYEQYFGPGTRLTVT.

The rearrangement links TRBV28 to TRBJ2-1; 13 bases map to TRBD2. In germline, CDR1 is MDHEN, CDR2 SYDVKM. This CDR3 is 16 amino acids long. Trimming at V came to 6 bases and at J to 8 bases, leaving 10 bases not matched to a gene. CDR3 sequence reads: CASRTRTSGSGHEQFF. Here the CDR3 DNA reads TGTGCCAGCAGAACCCGGACTAGCGGGAGTGGCCATGAGCAGTTCTTC.

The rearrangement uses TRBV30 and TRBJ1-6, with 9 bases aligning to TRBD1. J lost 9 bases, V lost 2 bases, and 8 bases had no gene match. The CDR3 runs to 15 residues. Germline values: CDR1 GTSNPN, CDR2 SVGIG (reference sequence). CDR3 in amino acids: CAWSIAGTGISPLHF. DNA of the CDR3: TGTGCCTGGAGTATCGCAGGGACAGGGATTTCACCCCTCCACTTT.

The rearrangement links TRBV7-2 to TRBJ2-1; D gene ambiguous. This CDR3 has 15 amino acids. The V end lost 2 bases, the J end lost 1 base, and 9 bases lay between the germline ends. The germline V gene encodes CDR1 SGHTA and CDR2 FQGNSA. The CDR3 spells CASSLQSSSYNEQFF. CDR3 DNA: TGTGCCAGCAGCTTACAGTCATCGTCCTACAATGAGCAGTTCTTC.

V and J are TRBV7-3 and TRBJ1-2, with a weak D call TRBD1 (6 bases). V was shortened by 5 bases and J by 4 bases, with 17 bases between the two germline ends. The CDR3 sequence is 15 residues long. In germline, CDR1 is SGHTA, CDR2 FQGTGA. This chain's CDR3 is CASSPGGGQGYGYTF. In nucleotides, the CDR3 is TGTGCCAGCAGCCCCGGCGGGGGGCAAGGCTATGGCTACACCTTC.

The chain's CDR3 is CAWAPGLAGTYNEQFF. The CDR3 coding sequence is TGTGCCTGGGCCCCGGGACTAGCGGGAACCTACAATGAGCAGTTCTTC. This chain links TRBV30 with TRBJ2-1; TRBD2 agrees at 13 bases. V trimming: 5 bases; J trimming: 2 bases; junction bases outside the gene matches: 6. CDR3 length: 16 amino acids. CDR1 is GTSNPN, CDR2 SVGIG, per germline (reference sequence).

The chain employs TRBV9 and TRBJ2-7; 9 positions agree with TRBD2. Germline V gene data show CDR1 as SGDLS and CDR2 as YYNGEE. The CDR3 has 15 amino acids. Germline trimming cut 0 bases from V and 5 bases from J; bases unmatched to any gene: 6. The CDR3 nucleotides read TGTGCCAGCAGCGTAGCGGGCGGGAGGGAAGACGAGCAGTACTTC. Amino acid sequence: CASSVAGGREDEQYF.

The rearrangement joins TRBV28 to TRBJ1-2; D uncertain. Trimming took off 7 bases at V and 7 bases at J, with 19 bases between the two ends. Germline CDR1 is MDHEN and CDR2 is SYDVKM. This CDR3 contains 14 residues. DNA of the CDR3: TGTGCCAGCACCCCTGGGCAGGCTGCGGGTGGCTACACCTTC. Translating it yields CASTPGQAAGGYTF.

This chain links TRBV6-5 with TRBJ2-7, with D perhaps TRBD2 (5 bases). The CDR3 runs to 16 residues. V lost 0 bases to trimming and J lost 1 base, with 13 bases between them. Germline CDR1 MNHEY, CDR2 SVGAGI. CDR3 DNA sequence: TGTGCCAGCAGTTACTCGATTCTGGGGAGATCCTACGAGCAGTACTTC. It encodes CASSYSILGRSYEQYF.

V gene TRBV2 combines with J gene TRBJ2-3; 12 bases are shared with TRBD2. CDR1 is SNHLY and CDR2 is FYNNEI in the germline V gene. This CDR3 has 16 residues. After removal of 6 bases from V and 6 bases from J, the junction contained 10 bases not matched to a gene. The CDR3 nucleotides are TGTGCCAGCAGACGACTAGCGGGAGCCCTTCGGGATACGCAGTATTTT. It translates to CASRRLAGALRDTQYF.

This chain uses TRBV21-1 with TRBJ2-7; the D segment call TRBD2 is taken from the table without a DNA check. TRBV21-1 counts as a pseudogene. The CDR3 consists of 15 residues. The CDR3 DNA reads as TGTGCCAGCAGCCGGGGAGTAGGGACTTGCCACGAGCAGTACTTC. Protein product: CASSRGVGTCHEQYF.

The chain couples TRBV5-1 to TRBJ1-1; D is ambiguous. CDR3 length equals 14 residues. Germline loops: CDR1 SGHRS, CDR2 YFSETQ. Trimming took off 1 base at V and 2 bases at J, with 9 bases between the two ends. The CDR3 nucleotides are TGCGCCAGCAGCTTGTCGGGGAGAAACACTGAAGCTTTCTTT. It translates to CASSLSGRNTEAFF.

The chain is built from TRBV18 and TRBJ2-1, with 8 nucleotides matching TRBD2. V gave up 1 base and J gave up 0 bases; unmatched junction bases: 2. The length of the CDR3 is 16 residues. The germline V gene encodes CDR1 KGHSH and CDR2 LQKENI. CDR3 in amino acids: CASSPLRGGSYNEQFF. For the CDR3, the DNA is TGTGCCAGCTCACCACTACGGGGGGGCTCCTACAATGAGCAGTTCTTC.

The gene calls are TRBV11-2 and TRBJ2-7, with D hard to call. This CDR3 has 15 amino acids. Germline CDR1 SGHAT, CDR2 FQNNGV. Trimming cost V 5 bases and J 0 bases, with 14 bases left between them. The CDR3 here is CASSAVSHSSYEQYF. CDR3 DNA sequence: TGTGCCAGCAGCGCTGTATCGCATAGCTCCTACGAGCAGTACTTC.

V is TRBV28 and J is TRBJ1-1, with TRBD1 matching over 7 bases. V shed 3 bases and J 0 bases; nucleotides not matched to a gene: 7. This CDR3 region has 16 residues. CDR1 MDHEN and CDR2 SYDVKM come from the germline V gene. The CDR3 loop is CASSLARGTMNTEAFF. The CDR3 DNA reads TGTGCCAGCAGTTTGGCCAGGGGGACGATGAACACTGAAGCTTTCTTT.

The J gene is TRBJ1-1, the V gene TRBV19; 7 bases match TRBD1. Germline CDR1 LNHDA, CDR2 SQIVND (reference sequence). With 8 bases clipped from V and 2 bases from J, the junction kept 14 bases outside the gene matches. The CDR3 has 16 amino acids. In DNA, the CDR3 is TGTGCCAGTCACCTTCAAGGGGGCTACCCTAACACTGAAGCTTTCTTT. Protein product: CASHLQGGYPNTEAFF.

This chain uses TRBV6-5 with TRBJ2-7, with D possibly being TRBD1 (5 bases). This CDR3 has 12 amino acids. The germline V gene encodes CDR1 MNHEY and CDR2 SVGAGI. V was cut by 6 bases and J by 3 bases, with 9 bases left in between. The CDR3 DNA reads TGTGCCAGCAGCCCAACAGGCTACGAGCAGTACTTC. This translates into CASSPTGYEQYF.

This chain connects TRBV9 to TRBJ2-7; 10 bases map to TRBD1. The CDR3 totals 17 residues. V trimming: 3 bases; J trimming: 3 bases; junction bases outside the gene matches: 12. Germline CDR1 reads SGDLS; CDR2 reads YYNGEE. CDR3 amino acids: CASSAANFRDRGYEQYF. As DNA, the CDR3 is TGTGCCAGCAGCGCTGCAAACTTCCGGGACAGGGGCTACGAGCAGTACTTC.